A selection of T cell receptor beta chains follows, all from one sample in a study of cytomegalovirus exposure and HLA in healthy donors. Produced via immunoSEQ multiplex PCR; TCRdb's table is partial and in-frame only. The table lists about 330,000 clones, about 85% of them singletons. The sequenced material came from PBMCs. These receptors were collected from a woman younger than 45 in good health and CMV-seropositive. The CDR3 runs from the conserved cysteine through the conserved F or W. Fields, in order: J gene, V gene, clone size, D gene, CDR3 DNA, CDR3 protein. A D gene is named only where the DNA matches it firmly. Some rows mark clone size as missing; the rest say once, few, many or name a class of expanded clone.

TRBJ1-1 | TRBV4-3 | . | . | TGCGCCAGCAGCCAATACCGGAAAACTGAAGCTTTCTTT | CASSQYRKTEAFF
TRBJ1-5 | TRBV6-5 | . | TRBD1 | TGTGCCAGCAGTTATACAGGGGGCAGCAATCAGCCCCAGCATTTT | CASSYTGGSNQPQHF
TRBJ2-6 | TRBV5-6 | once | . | TGTGCCAGCAGCTTTTTGGGCTCTGGGGCCAACGTCCTGACTTTC | CASSFLGSGANVLTF
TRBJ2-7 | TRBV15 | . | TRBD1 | TGTGCCACCAGCAGTCGGACAGGCCTAAAACCCTTCGAGCAGTACTTC | CATSSRTGLKPFEQYF
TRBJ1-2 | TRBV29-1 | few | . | TGCAGCGTTGAAGAAAATGGCTACACCTTC | CSVEENGYTF
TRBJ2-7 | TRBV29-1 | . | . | TGCAGCGTTGAAGATCCCACAGTGGCCCACGAGCAGTACTTC | CSVEDPTVAHEQYF
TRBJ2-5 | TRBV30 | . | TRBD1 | TGTGCCTGGAGAGACAGGGCGGCGAAAGAGACCCAGTACTTC | CAWRDRAAKETQYF
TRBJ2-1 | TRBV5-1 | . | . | TGCGCCAGCAGTCCCTCAGGGTGGGATGAGCAGTTCTTC | CASSPSGWDEQFF
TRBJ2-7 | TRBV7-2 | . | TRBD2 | TGTGCCAGCAGCTTTAAAGGGAGGGAGACGGGCGAGCAGTACTTC | CASSFKGRETGEQYF
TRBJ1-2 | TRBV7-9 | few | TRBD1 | TGTGCCAGCAGCCAATCAACAGGGGTAAACTATGGCTACACCTTC | CASSQSTGVNYGYTF
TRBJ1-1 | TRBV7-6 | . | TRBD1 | TGTGCCAGCAGCCCTCCGGGACAGGGCTTTACTGAAGCTTTCTTT | CASSPPGQGFTEAFF
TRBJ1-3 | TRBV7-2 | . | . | TGTGCCAGCAGTTTACAGGGCTCTGGAAACACCATATATTTT | CASSLQGSGNTIYF
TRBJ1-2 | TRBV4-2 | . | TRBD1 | TGTGCCAGCAGCCATCAAAGGGGGACAGGGCCAGCTAACTATGGCTACACCTTC | CASSHQRGTGPANYGYTF
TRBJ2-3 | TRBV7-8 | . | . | TGTGCCAGCAGCTTATTTTTACTATCCAACGCAGATACGCAGTATTTT | CASSLFLLSNADTQYF
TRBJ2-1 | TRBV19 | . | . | TGTGCCAGTAGTATGGACGACACAGGCTCCTACAATGAGCAGTTCTTC | CASSMDDTGSYNEQFF